The entry below gives a single T cell receptor (beta chain) sequence along with its context. It has no known antigen specificity. One base away there is no much larger clone; base qualities are not given. The entry originates in a study of cytomegalovirus exposure and HLA in healthy donors (dated by TCRdb to 2017 to 2019). As for the study more broadly: An earlier analysis of more than 550 of the donors reported 276 Gb of sequence data and about 120 million unique TCR beta sequences obtained from roughly 170 million T cells. Because of strong linkage in the cohort, roughly five DR-DQ haplotypes were treated as single units for association and clustering. Donor age, sex, ethnicity and CMV serostatus were collected together with the repertoire data. The aim of the study was to test whether cataloging public T cell receptors could identify signatures of past pathogen exposure. On average, around 230,000 unique TCR beta nucleotide sequences were sequenced per donor among about 400 genotyped donors of the cohort, with roughly 18% of those sequences being non-productive. Approximately 310 gigabases of sequencing data and roughly 80 million unique TCR sequences made up an early release that covered several hundred HLA-typed donors. Both class I and class II loci were covered by HLA typing, at four-digit resolution. The T cell repertoires of 666 subjects were profiled by immunosequencing and related to cytomegalovirus serostatus. In the later analysis, no new phenotypic data were used to find candidate immune exposures; instead, reliance was placed on TCR beta sequences and their occurrence across donors. A later genetic analysis took genome-wide SNP genotypes for 398 of the 666 donors and used that subset as a discovery cohort. All discovery cohort repertoires had been generated on a single sequencing platform. The number of donors typed differed by locus, with roughly 620-640 for A, B, C, DRB1 and DQB1, over 500 for DQA1, 600 to 610 for DPA1, and roughly 450 for DPB1. Of the approximately 400 genotyped donors, approximately 82% fell in the genetic ancestry cluster associated with self-reported Caucasian donors. Besides the first cohort of roughly 640 subjects, a separate validation cohort made up of roughly 120 different subjects was used. A later analysis re-examined previously published TCR beta repertoires from 610 or so donors and added high-resolution HLA genotyping to investigate patterns of TCR occurrence. An earlier analysis of a few hundred of the donors applied high-throughput TCR beta sequencing to assess whether each TCR beta V gene segment acted as functional or pseudogenic. The study combined high-throughput TCR immunosequencing, statistical association of individual TCRs with disease status, and machine learning to predict cytomegalovirus infection status.

The library was produced with the immunoSEQ multiplex PCR assay. For the multiplex PCR, a mixture combining 60 forward primers for TCR Vbeta segments and 13 reverse primers for TCR Jbeta segments was used. The CDR3 region of rearranged TCR beta genes was amplified from genomic DNA by a multiplex PCR assay. The Illumina HiSeq System was used to sequence the amplified TCR beta libraries as 87-base-pair reads. The paper's data handling went like this. In a later analysis, tens of millions of unique TCR beta chains were counted across the 650 to 700 repertoires, and approximately 11 million of these chains were shared by at least two donors. To remove PCR and sequencing errors, raw reads were error-corrected and collapsed into unique sequences using a nearest-neighbor algorithm that merged closely related sequences. To assign V, D and J gene segments, CDR3 sequences were aligned to IMGT reference sequences. For a sequence to be retained, a match of at least six nucleotides to both a V gene segment and a J gene segment was required. A rearrangement was called productive if the CDR3 had no stop codons and remained in frame with V and J, and every other rearrangement was called non-productive. CDR3 was defined by IMGT convention, running from the second conserved V-encoded cysteine to the conserved J-encoded phenylalanine. The earlier analysis of about 570 of the donors excluded any sequence lacking an unambiguous match to a single V gene segment. In an earlier analysis of approximately 590 of the donors, V segments were called functional above 56.7% productive rearrangements and were called segregating when the between-donor standard deviation exceeded 5%. A statistical classification framework was built for diagnosing cytomegalovirus status from the catalog of TCR beta chain sequences. A later analysis assigned V and J genes by comparing TCR nucleotide sequences with IMGT/GENE-DB human TR gene sequences. In a later analysis, CDR3 sequences and most-parsimonious VDJ recombination scenarios were assigned using the TCRdist pipeline. In a later analysis, every TCR beta chain was defined by the combination of its CDR3 amino acid sequence and its V-gene family, and reads without a unique V-gene family were dropped. To address suspected cross-contamination and a sequencing artifact, a later analysis removed over 500 highly shared, low-generation-probability nucleotide sequences. A later analysis calculated a clonal expansion index for each public chain from normalized within-repertoire ranks of inferred template counts. In a later analysis, generation probabilities were computed with a VDJ recombination model fitted to out-of-frame rearrangements, and the resulting probabilities were checked against IGoR. In a later analysis, TCR-TCR, TCR-HLA and TCR-CMV co-occurrence was scored with hypergeometric tests, and a repertoire-size bias correction was applied to TCR pairs. To estimate false discovery rates, a later analysis permuted the HLA or CMV assignments 20 times. In a later analysis, co-occurring TCRs were grouped with DBSCAN, and TCRdist sequence similarity was added when clustering was performed within HLA-allele-positive subsets. Co-occurrence clustering excluded repertoires with fewer than 30,000 or more than 120,000 public chains, plus five with anomalous nucleotide sharing. TCRdb took over this immuneACCESS table, retaining in-frame rearrangements with V and J assigned. Such tables are incomplete; in checked studies, under half of the missing clones stem from an unresolved V gene, and the remainder is unexplained. The V and J calls and clone size come from that table; D and trimming were worked out from the DNA. The sample profile shows roughly 90,000 clones; 74% of them were found once. The ten largest make up about 22% of the sample.

The CDR3 runs 15 amino acids, cysteine and phenylalanine included. The retained sequence is limited to the CDR3, 45 bases, with the frame set at the first base. In the germline V gene, CDR1 corresponds to LGHNA and CDR2 to YNFKEQ. Germline trimming amounts to 0 bases on V and 8 bases on J, with 3 as the count of junction bases outside the gene matches. Overall study outcomes, separate from this receptor: In a later analysis, TCR association rates were found to vary across HLA loci, with the most associated TCRs seen for DRB1 alleles and the fewest for HLA-C alleles. Because some donors lacked HLA typing at each locus, the association tests relied only on the typed subset. Immune exposure information for the cohort was limited to CMV serostatus. Compared with the 666-donor mean, donors in an Asian-associated ancestry cluster had fewer N-insertions in productive TCRs, according to a later genetic analysis. The study gave a list of 150 to 200 TCR beta chains associated with cytomegalovirus. Roughly uniform sequencing depth across donors was assumed in presence/absence analyses, although this assumption may not hold. Because counts were too low, 15 to 20 rarely observed V segments, including chromosome 9 orphons, were left out of the earlier analysis of a few hundred of the donors. An association between a missense DCLRE1C variant and V-gene and J-gene trimming of TCR beta chains was found in a later genetic analysis and replicated in an independent cohort. According to a later analysis, parvovirus B19, influenza, CMV and Epstein-Barr virus appeared linked to several top co-occurrence clusters. Correlated functional status among segregating V segments might reflect linkage disequilibrium, but an unknown experimental factor could not be ruled out. Compared with equally common non-associated chains, HLA-associated TCR beta chains in a later analysis were more clonally expanded and had lower generation probabilities. The classifier was reported to diagnose cytomegalovirus status with high specificity and sensitivity in both the original cohort and the validation cohort. Three of the identified cytomegalovirus-associated TCR beta chains were confirmed in vitro to be specific for cytomegalovirus antigens. In this cohort, only TCR beta chains were sequenced, and detectable features were limited by the absence of alpha or paired-chain data. The sequencing pipeline was judged likely to have produced a cluster of highly shared sequence variants as a technical artifact. In an earlier analysis of about 550 of the donors, most TCR beta V segments were observed in productive rearrangements about 87% or about 30% of the time, broadly matching IMGT annotations. When HLA alleles, especially DR and DQ, strongly co-occurred, attributing TCR associations to individual alleles was difficult. According to a later analysis, most CMV-associated TCR beta chains appeared to be HLA-restricted, and the HLA associations seemed to be driven largely by CMV exposure. Some IMGT-functional V segments, including TRBV6-2 and TRBV6-3, could not be distinguished by the 87-base-pair reads and were therefore excluded. While some public TCRs were present in many individuals, most TCR sequences turned up only very rarely across donors. The authors suggested that the approach could potentially be generalized to other disease states and immunological phenotypes. In a later analysis, over 15,000 TCR beta sequences were associated with specific HLA alleles at a false discovery rate of 0.05. A further reported finding was that TCR beta sequences accurately predicted the HLA-A and HLA-B alleles for most subjects in the first cohort.

The cohort consisted of some 670 healthy bone marrow donors. Cohort members were all nominally healthy when sampled, although unrecorded immune exposures were likely present. The donor tested CMV seropositive, placing the donor among the 289 seropositive members of the cohort. Every donor gave a peripheral blood sample, and the peripheral blood mononuclear cells from that sample were used for TCR beta sequencing. Genomic DNA extraction from the blood cell samples was performed with the Qiagen DNeasy Blood Extraction Kit. Sequencing was performed on PBMCs. The sequence is built from TRBV4-2 and TRBJ2-1, with 11 junctional bases fitting TRBD1. The clonotype originates from a young man in good health and CMV-seropositive. Here the CDR3 is given as CASSQDRDRGYEQFF. Here is the DNA: TGTGCCAGCAGCCAAGACCGGGACAGGGGGTATGAGCAGTTCTTC.